The present T cell receptor beta chain was sequenced within a study of blood T cell repertoires in COVID-19. As for the study in general: The analysed material was cDNA or gDNA that came from T cells, B-cell-depleted T cells, or PBMCs.

Under the authors' procedure: Counts of nucleated cells, estimated from reference gene primer amplification, were obtained. Measured with immunoSEQ multiplex PCR; TCRdb has only the in-frame clones, and not every one. Clone size and the V and J calls come from that table; the DNA yielded D and trimming. The table has 80,000 to 90,000 clones, under 90% seen once. The CDR3 consists of 17 residues. The germline CDR1 and CDR2 sequences are SGHNT and YENEEA. J was trimmed by 6 bases and V by 2 bases; bases with no gene match: 5. The receptor comes from a woman between 70 and 85 years old with acute or convalescent COVID-19. The sample comprised peripheral blood. The chain combines TRBV11-3 with TRBJ2-2; 14 bases map to TRBD2. CDR3 amino acids: CASSLFGLAGGSGELFF. The CDR3 coding sequence is TGTGCCAGCAGCTTATTCGGACTAGCGGGAGGTTCCGGGGAGCTGTTTTTT.